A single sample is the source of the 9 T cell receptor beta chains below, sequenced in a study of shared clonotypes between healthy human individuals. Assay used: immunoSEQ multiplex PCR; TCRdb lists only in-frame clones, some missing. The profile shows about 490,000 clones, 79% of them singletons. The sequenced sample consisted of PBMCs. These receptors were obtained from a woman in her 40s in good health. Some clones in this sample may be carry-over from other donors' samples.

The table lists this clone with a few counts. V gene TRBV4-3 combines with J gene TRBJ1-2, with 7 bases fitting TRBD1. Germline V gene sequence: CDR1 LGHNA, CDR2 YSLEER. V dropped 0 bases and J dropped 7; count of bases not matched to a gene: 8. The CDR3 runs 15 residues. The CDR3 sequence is CASSQESYRGSGYTF. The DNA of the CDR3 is TGCGCCAGCAGCCAAGAGTCCTACAGGGGTAGTGGCTACACCTTC.

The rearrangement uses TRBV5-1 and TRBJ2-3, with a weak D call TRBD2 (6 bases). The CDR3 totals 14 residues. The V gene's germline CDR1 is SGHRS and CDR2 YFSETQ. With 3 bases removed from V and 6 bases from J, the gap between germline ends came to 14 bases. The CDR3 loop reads CASSSRDSSDTQYF. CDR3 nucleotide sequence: TGCGCCAGCAGCTCCCGGGACTCGTCTGATACGCAGTATTTT.

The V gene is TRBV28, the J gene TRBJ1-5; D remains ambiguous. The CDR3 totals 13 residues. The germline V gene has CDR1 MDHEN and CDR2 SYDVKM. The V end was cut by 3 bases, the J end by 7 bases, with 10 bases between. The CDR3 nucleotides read TGTGCCAGCAGTTTTGGGAGATACCAGCCCCAGCATTTT. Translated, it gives CASSFGRYQPQHF. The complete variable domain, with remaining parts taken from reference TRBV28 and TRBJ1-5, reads DVKVTQSSRYLVKRTGEKVFLECVQDMDHENMFWYRQDPGLGLRLIYFSYDVKMKEKGDIPEGYSVSREKKERFSLILESASTNQTSMYLCASSFGRYQPQHFGDGTRLSIL.

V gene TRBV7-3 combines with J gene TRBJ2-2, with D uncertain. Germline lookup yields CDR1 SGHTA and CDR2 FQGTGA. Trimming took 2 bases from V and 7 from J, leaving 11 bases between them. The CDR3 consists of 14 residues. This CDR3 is CASSLGPASGELFF. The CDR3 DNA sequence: TGTGCCAGCAGCTTAGGACCGGCGAGCGGGGAGCTGTTTTTT.

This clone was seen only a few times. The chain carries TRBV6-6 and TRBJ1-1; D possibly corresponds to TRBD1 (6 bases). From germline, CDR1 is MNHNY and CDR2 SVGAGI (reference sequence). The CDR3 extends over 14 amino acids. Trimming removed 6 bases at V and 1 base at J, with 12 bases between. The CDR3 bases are TGTGCCAGCAGGTCGACAGGCCCGAACACTGAAGCTTTCTTT. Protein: CASRSTGPNTEAFF.

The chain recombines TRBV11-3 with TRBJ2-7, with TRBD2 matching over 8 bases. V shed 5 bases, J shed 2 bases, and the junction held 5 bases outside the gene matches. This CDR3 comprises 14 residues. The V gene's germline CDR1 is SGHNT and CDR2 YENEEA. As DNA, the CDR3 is TGTGCCAGCAGCAACAGCGGGAGACCCTACGAGCAGTACTTC. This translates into CASSNSGRPYEQYF.

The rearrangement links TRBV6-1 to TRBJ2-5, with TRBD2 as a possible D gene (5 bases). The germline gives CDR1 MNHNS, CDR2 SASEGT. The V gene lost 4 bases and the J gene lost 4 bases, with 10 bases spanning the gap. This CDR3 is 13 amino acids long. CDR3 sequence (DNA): TGTGCCAGCAGTGGGGCTAGCCCAGAGACCCAGTACTTC. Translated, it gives CASSGASPETQYF.

CDR3 protein: CASSVDAVGTEAFF. The DNA of the CDR3 is TGTGCCAGCAGTGTGGACGCGGTCGGTACTGAAGCTTTCTTT. V gene TRBV2 combines with J gene TRBJ1-1, with unresolved D. Germline V CDR1 and CDR2: SNHLY, FYNNEI. The CDR3 has 14 residues. With 4 bases removed from V and 5 bases from J, the gap between germline ends came to 14 bases.

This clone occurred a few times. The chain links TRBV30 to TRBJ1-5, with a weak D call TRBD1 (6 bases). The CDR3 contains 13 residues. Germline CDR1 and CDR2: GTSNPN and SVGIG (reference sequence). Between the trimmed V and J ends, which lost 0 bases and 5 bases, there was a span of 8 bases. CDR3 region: CAWSVGGHQPQHF. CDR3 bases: TGTGCCTGGAGTGTAGGGGGGCATCAGCCCCAGCATTTT.